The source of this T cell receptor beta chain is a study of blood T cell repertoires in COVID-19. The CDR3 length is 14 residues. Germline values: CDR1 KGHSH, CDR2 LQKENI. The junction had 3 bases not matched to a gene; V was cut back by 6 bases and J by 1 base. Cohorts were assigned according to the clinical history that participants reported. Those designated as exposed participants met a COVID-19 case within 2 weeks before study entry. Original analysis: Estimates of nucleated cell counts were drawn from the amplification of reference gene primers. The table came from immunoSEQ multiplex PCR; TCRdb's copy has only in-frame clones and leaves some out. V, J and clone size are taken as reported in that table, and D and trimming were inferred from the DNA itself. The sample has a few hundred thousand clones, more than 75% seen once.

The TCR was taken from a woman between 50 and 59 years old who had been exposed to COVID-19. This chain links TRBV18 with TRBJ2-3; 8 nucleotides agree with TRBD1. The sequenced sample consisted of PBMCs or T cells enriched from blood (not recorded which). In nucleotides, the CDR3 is TGTGCCAGCTCCCAGGGGGCTCGCACAGATACGCAGTATTTT. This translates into CASSQGARTDTQYF.